This T cell receptor (beta chain) is from a study of CD8+ T cells in alopecia areata. Study-level information: For the treated group, dosing was oral tofacitinib at 5 to 10 mg twice daily. Patients took tofacitinib for 6 to 18 months, followed by 6 drug-free months.

Trimming took off 5 bases at V and 2 bases at J, with 14 bases between the two ends. This CDR3 spans 14 amino acids. Germline V gene lookup returns CDR1 GTSNPN and CDR2 SVGIG (reference sequence). Isolated RNA was reverse transcribed into cDNA used as the sequencing template. Sequenced by immunoSEQ multiplex PCR; TCRdb stores in-frame clones only, minus some. The repertoire holds roughly 100,000 clones, with roughly two thirds as singletons. This clone was observed a single time. Documented treatment: oral pan-JAK inhibitor, 5-10 mg twice daily. Lesional scalp punch biopsies and peripheral blood came from alopecia areata patients.

Material: CD8+ T cells sorted from blood, obtained at week 4, from a patient treated with tofacitinib. This TCR was recovered from a human donor with alopecia areata. The genes are TRBV30 and TRBJ2-3; D not resolved. Here the CDR3 reads CAWYSDTNTDTQYF. The DNA for the CDR3 is TGTGCCTGGTACAGCGACACTAACACAGATACGCAGTATTTT.